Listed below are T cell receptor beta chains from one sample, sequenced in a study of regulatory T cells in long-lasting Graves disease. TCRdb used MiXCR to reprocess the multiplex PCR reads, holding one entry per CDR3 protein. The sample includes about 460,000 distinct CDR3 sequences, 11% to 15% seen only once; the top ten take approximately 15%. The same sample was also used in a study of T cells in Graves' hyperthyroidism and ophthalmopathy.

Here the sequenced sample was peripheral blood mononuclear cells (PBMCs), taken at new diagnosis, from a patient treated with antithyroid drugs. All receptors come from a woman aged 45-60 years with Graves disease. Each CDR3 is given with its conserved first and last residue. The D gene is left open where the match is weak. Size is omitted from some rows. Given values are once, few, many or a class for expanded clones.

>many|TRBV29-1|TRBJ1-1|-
CSVSKQGVYTEAFF
TGCAGCGTTAGCAAACAGGGTGTGTACACTGAAGCTTTCTTT
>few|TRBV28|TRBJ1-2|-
CASSLYDPRNYGYTF
TGTGCCAGCAGTTTATATGACCCCAGGAACTATGGCTACACCTTC
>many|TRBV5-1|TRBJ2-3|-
CASSLIGWPSSTDTQYF
TGCGCCAGCAGCTTGATTGGCTGGCCCTCCTCCACAGATACGCAGTATTTT
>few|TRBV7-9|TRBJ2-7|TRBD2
CASRGTSGRQLFDEQYF
TGTGCCAGCAGAGGGACTAGCGGGAGGCAACTCTTCGACGAGCAGTACTTC
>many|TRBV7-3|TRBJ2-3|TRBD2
CASSPRLAGVADTQYF
TGTGCCAGCAGCCCACGACTAGCGGGAGTAGCAGATACGCAGTATTTT
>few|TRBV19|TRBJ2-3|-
CASSILTRTPRTDTQYF
TGTGCCAGTAGTATCCTGACTAGGACACCGCGCACAGATACGCAGTATTTT
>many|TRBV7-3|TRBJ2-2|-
CASTLGQNTGELFF
TGTGCCAGCACCCTGGGACAGAACACCGGGGAGCTGTTTTTT
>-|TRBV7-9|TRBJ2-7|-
CASSLGRSREQYF
TGTGCCAGCAGCTTAGGGAGGTCGCGGGAGCAGTACTTC
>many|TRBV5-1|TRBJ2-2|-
CASSFGGIGSGTGELFF
TGCGCCAGCAGCTTTGGCGGGATTGGCTCGGGCACCGGGGAGCTGTTTTTT
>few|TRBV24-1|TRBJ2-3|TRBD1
CATSDPGGPRTDTQYF
TGTGCCACCAGTGACCCAGGGGGACCTCGCACAGATACGCAGTATTTT
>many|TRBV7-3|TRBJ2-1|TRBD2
CASSYGGTSGNNEQFF
TGTGCCAGCAGCTACGGCGGGACTAGCGGAAACAATGAGCAGTTCTTC
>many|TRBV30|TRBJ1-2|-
CAWSVRAGLGYGYTF
TGTGCCTGGAGTGTACGAGCAGGGCTAGGCTATGGCTACACCTTC
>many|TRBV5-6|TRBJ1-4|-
CASSSTGTTNEKLFF
TGTGCCAGCAGCTCAACCGGGACCACGAATGAAAAACTGTTTTTT
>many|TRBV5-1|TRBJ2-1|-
CASSLEGRVDNEQFF
TGCGCCAGCAGCTTGGAGGGCAGGGTGGACAATGAGCAGTTCTTC
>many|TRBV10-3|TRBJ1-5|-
CAISVTGGDQPQHF
TGTGCCATCAGTGTTACAGGCGGGGATCAGCCCCAGCATTTT
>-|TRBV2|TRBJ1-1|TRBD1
CASRDSDRDTEAFF
TGTGCCAGCAGAGATTCCGACAGGGATACTGAAGCTTTCTTT
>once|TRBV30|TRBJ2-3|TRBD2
CACTSGGLDTQYF
TGTGCCTGTACTAGCGGGGGCCTGGATACGCAGTATTTT
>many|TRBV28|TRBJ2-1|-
CASSFYNEQFF
TGTGCCAGCAGTTTCTACAATGAGCAGTTCTTC
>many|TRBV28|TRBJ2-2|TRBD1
CASSSAGGGTGELFF
TGTGCCAGCAGTTCTGCAGGGGGCGGCACCGGGGAGCTGTTTTTT
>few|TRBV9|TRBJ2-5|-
CASSVATGKQETQYF
TGTGCCAGCAGCGTAGCTACGGGGAAGCAAGAGACCCAGTACTTC
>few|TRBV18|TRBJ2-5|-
CASSPPIETGLETQYF
TGTGCCAGCTCACCACCCATCGAAACAGGGTTGGAGACCCAGTACTTC
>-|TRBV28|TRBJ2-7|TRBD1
CASSYHLDRVSYEQYF
TGTGCCAGCAGCTACCACCTGGACAGGGTCTCCTACGAGCAGTACTTC
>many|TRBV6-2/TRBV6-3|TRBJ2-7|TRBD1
CASRHDQGAGEQYF
TGTGCCAGCAGACATGACCAGGGGGCTGGCGAGCAGTACTTC
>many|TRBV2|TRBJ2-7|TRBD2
CASTRGLVGYEQYF
TGTGCCAGCACTCGCGGACTAGTCGGGTACGAGCAGTACTTC
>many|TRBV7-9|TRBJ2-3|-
CASSHVGSTDTQYF
TGTGCCAGCAGCCACGTCGGGAGCACAGATACGCAGTATTTT
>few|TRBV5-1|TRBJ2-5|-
CASSYRTGTETQYF
TGCGCCAGCAGCTACCGGACGGGTACAGAGACCCAGTACTTC
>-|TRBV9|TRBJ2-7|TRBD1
CASSPLGQGGYEQYF
TGTGCCAGCAGCCCCCTGGGACAGGGTGGCTACGAGCAGTACTTC
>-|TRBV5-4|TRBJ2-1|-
CASSLWGGGPEQFF
TGTGCCAGCAGCTTGTGGGGGGGGGGCCCCGAGCAGTTCTTC
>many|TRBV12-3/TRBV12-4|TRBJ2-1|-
CASSFPPSSYNEQFF
TGTGCCAGCAGTTTTCCGCCCAGCTCCTACAATGAGCAGTTCTTC
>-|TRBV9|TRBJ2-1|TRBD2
CASSVESGRANEQFF
TGTGCCAGCAGCGTAGAAAGCGGGAGGGCGAATGAGCAGTTCTTC
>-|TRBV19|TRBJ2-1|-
CASSMVSGVYYNEQFF
TGTGCCAGTAGTATGGTGTCAGGGGTTTACTACAATGAGCAGTTCTTC